This T cell receptor beta chain was sequenced during a study of regulatory T cells in long-lasting Graves disease (dated by TCRdb to the early 2020s). Some background on the complete study: Newly diagnosed Graves' disease patients had taken antithyroid drugs for less than 3 months. The study was conducted in China and was registered as a clinical trial. A total of about 33 samples underwent TCR sequencing, from roughly 13 patients with persistent Graves' disease and roughly 20 patients with newly diagnosed Graves' disease. This study used TCR sequencing and RNA sequencing of peripheral blood to compare persistent Graves' disease patients against newly diagnosed Graves' disease patients.

In the case of this clonotype: Its recognized antigen is unknown. At one boundary the junction diverges from the germline segment, which might be a read error.

Libraries were made using multiplex PCR. Sequencing took place on an Illumina HiSeq 4000. iRepertoire HTBI primers and Arm-PCR amplification of CDR3 regions were used to construct TCR beta libraries. Gel purification was performed on PCR products prior to sequencing. On the authors' methods: Across samples, about 64 TRBV and 13 to 15 TRBJ segments were identified and used for gene usage analysis of CDR3 amino acid clonotypes. COPE and FqMerger were used to merge filtered high-quality paired reads into contigs. Contigs were aligned with BLAST to IMGT TRBV, TRBD and TRBJ reference genes, and CDR3 was defined per IMGT. Any clonotype with a frequency above 0.1% was counted as a highly expanded clone. Shannon entropy was used to measure repertoire diversity, and the Gini coefficient was used to measure V-J evenness. A clonotype was considered public if more than one individual shared it. TCRdb applied fastp at Q25 and MiXCR to the public reads, then kept only in-frame beta chains. Each CDR3 protein appears once, grouped with its most common genes and DNA. For this entry, the V and J calls and clone size follow TCRdb and not the study's own pipeline. The sample table lists 200,000 to 250,000 distinct CDR3 sequences, about 17% of them with a count of one. The top ten constitute 22% of the sample.

The germline V gene gives CDR1 as SGHRS and CDR2 as YFSETQ. Spanning cysteine to phenylalanine, the CDR3 consists of 13 amino acids. The read is trimmed to its CDR3 DNA, 39 bases read in frame from base 1. The meaning of the sample's time point label: newly diagnosed GD, antithyroid drugs for less than 3 months. RNA was extracted from PBMCs in TRIzol for both TCR sequencing and RNA sequencing. Graves' disease was diagnosed according to American Thyroid Association guidelines. The patients came from an endocrinology department in Xi'an, China. Each patient gave around 9 milliliters of peripheral blood, collected in an EDTA anticoagulant tube. Ficoll Paque Plus density gradient separation was used to isolate PBMCs, and no further T cell sorting was performed. An Agilent 2100 Bioanalyzer and agarose gel were used to check RNA quality, while a NanoDrop 2000 measured RNA concentration. What the work shows at the level of the full study, not this receptor alone: Compared with newly diagnosed patients, persistent Graves' disease patients had lower TCR Shannon entropy and fewer highly expanded clones, which suggests clonal expansion. The authors noted that the small sample size was a limitation that may lower accuracy. Because the primary lesion, thyroid tissue, could not be accessed, the study looked at peripheral blood alone. Persistent disease showed preferential use of TRBV28, TRBJ1-2 and TRBJ2-5, whereas newly diagnosed disease favored TRBV20-1 and TRBJ2-1. Patients with persistent disease shared more public clonotypes (about 3,000) than newly diagnosed patients did (more than 900). Sequencing and analysis were limited to the TCR beta chain.

The sequence was collected from a female donor with Graves disease. Here the sequenced sample was peripheral blood mononuclear cells (PBMCs), taken at new diagnosis, from a patient treated with antithyroid drugs. The chain was built from TRBV5-1 and TRBJ2-7; the D gene cannot be named for sure. The nucleotides are TGTGCCGGCAGCTTAGTCCAGAATTACGAGCAGTACTTC. Its protein product is CAGSLVQNYEQYF.